The rows below give T cell receptor beta chains drawn from one sample of a study of blood T cells in healthy people across ages. TCRdb recomputed calls from the 5' RACE reads with MiXCR, one row per CDR3 protein. The sample carries 600,000 to 850,000 distinct CDR3 sequences, about 42% recorded once. The source material was blood. The receptor set was obtained from a woman aged 55-69 years in good health. The conserved cysteine and the conserved F or W are not part of the CDR3 here. The size entry is marked missing in some rows and otherwise reads once, few, many or a size class.

v_gene,abundance,j_gene,CDR3aa
TRBV5-1,few,TRBJ2-5,ASSLVPGYEETQY
TRBV5-1,.,TRBJ1-1,ASSLFQGANDEAF
TRBV12-3/TRBV12-4,once,TRBJ1-6,ASSSRGGDSPLH
TRBV5-1,.,TRBJ1-1,ASSSVTMTGMNTEAF
TRBV7-9,few,TRBJ2-5,ASSVLAGETQY
TRBV6-5,.,TRBJ2-3,ASSYRDREDTQY
TRBV30,once,.,AWSQASYEQY
TRBV2,few,TRBJ2-2,ASRRDRLNTGELF
TRBV28,.,TRBJ1-2,ASSFPTGGFAGYT
TRBV29-1,many,TRBJ2-1,SWGGLSSYNEQF
TRBV5-1,.,.,ASSWHSNSGTDWNEQY
TRBV29-1,.,TRBJ2-7,SVGPAVSYEQY
TRBV27,.,TRBJ2-1,ASLRSGRDNEQF
TRBV7-9,once,TRBJ1-1,AGSLTGVAF
TRBV20-1,many,TRBJ2-7,SAARTGGQYEQY
TRBV7-2,few,TRBJ2-1,ASSLEGTYNEQF
TRBV7-9,.,TRBJ2-7,ASSSHDMTDEQY
TRBV5-1,few,TRBJ2-4,ASSLGPAKNIQY